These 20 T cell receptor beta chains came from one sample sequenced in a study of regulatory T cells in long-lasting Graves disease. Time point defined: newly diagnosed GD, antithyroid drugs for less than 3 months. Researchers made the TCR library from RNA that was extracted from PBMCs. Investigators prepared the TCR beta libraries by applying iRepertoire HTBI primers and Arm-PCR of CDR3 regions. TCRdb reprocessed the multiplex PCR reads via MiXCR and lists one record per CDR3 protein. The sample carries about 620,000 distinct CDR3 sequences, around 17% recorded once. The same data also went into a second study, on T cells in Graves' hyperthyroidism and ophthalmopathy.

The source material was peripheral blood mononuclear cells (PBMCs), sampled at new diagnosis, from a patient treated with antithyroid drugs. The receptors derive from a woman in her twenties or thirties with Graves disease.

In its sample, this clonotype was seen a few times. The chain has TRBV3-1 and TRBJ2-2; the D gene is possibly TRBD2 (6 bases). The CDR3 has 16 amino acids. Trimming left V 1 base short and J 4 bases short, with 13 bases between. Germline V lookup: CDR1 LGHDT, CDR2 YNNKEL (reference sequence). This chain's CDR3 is CASSQGGAGSTGELFF. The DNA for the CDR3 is TGTGCCAGCAGCCAAGGCGGTGCCGGGAGCACCGGGGAGCTGTTTTTT. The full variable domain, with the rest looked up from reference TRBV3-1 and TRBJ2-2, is DTAVSQTPKYLVTQMGNDKSIKCEQNLGHDTMYWYKQDSKKFLKIMFSYNNKELIINETVPNRFSPKSPDKAHLNLHINSLELGDSAVYFCASSQGGAGSTGELFFGEGSRLTVL.

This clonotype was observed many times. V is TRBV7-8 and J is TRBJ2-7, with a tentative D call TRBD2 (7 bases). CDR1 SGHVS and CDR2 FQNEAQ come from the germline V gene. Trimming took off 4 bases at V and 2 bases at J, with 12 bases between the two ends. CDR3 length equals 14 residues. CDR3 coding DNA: TGTGCCAGCAGCTCCGGGGGGCGGACCTACGAGCAGTACTTC. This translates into CASSSGGRTYEQYF.

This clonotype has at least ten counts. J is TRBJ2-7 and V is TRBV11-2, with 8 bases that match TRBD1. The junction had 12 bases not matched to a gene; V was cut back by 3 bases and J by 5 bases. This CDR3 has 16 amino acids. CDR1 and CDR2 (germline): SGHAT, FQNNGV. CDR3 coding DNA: TGTGCCAGCAGCTTCGACGATCTGGGACAGGTTAACGAGCAGTACTTC. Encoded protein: CASSFDDLGQVNEQYF.

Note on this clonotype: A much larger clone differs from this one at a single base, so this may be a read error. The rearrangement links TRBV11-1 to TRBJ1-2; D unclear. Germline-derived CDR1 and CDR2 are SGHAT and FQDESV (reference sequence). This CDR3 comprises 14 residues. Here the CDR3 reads CASSVSDGNYGYAF. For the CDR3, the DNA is TGTGCCAGCAGCGTCTCGGACGGGAACTATGGCTACGCCTTC.

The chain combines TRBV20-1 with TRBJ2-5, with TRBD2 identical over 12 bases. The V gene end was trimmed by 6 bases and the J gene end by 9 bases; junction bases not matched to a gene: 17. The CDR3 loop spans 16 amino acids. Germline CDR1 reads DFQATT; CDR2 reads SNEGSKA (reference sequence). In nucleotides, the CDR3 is TGCAGTGCCCCACCTTCTAGCGGGAGGGCATCGGAGCCCCAGTACTTC. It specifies CSAPPSSGRASEPQYF.

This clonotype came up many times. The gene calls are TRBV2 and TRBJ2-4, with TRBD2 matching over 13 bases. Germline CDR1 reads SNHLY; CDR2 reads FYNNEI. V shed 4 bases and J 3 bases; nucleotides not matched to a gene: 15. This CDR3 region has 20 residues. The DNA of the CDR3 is TGTGCCAGCAGTGGGCGGACTAGCGGGAGACGGGGACCGAACAAAAACATTCAGTACTTC. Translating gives CASSGRTSGRRGPNKNIQYF.

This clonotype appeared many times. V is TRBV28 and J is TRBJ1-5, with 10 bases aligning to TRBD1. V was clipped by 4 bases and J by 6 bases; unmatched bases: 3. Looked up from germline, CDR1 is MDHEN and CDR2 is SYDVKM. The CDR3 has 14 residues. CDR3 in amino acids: CASSWGQGSQPQHF. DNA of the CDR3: TGTGCCAGCAGTTGGGGACAGGGGAGTCAGCCCCAGCATTTT.

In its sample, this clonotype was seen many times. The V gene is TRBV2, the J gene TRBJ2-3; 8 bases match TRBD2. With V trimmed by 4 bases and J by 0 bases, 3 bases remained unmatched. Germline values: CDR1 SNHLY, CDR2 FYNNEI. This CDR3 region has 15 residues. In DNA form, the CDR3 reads TGTGCCAGCAGTGCGCAGCGGGGGAGCACAGATACGCAGTATTTT. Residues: CASSAQRGSTDTQYF.

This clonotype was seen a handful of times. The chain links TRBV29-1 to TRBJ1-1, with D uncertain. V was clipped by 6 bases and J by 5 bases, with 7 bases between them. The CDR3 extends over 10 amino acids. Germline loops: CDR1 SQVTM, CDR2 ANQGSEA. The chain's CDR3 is CSVPGTEAFF. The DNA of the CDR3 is TGCAGCGTCCCCGGGACTGAAGCTTTCTTT.

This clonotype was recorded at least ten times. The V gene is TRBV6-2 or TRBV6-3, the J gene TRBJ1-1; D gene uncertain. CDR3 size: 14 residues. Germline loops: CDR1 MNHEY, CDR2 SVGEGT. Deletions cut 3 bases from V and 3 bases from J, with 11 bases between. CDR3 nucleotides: TGTGCCAGCAGTTATAGGGCGGCGGACACTGAAGCTTTCTTT. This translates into CASSYRAADTEAFF.

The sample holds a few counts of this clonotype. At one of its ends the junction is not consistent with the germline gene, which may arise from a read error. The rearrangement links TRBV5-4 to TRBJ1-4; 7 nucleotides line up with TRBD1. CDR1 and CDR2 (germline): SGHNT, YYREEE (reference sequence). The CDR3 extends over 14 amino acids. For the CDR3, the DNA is TGTGCCAGCAGTTACGAGTGGACAGGAGACAAACTTTTTTTT. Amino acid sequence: CASSYEWTGDKLFF.

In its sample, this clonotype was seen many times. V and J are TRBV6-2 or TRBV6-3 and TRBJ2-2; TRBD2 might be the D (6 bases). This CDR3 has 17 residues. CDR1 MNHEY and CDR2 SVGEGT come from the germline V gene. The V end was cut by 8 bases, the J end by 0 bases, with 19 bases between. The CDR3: CASLSPTSLANTGELFF. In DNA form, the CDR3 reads TGTGCCAGCCTCTCTCCAACTAGCCTCGCGAACACCGGGGAGCTGTTTTTT.

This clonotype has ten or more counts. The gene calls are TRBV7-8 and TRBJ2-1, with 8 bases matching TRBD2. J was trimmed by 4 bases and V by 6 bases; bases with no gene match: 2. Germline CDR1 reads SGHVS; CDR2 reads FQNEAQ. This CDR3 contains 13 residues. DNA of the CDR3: TGTGCCAGCAGGAGACTAGCGTACAATGAGCAGTTCTTC. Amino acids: CASRRLAYNEQFF. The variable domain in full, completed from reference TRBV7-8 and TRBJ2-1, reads GAGVSQSPRYKVAKRGQDVALRCDPISGHVSLFWYQQALGQGPEFLTYFQNEAQLDKSGLPSDRFFAERPEGSVSTLKIQRTQQEDSAVYLCASRRLAYNEQFFGPGTRLTVL.

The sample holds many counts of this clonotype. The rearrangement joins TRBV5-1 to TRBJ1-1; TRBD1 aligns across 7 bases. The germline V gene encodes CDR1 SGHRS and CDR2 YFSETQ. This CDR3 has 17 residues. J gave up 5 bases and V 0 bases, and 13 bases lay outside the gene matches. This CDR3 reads CASSLGDTGARGTEAFF. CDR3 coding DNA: TGCGCCAGCAGCTTGGGGGATACAGGGGCGCGAGGGACTGAAGCTTTCTTT.

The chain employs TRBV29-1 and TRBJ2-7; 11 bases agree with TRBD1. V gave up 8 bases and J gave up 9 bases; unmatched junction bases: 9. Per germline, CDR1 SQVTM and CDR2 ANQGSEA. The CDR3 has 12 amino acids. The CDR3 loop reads CSTETGTGGQYF. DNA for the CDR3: TGCAGCACAGAGACCGGGACAGGGGGGCAGTACTTC.

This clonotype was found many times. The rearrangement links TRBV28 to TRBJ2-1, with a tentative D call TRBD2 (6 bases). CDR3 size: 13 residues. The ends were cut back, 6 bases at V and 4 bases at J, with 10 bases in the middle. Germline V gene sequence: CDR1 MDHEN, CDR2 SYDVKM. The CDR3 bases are TGTGCCAGCAGGCGGGGATTATACAATGAGCAGTTCTTC. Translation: CASRRGLYNEQFF.

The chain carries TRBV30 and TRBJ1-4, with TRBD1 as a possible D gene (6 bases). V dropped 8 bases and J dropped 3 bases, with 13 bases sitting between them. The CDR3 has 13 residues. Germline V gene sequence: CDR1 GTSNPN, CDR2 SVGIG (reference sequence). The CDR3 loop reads CAGQGSSNEKLFF. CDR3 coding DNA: TGTGCCGGTCAGGGGTCTTCTAATGAAAAACTGTTTTTT.

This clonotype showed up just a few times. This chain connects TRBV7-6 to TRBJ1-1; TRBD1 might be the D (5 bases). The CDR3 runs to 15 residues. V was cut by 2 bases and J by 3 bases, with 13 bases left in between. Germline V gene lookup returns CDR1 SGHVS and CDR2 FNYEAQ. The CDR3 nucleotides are TGTGCCAGCAGCTTAACTGGGGGGTCGGACACTGAAGCTTTCTTT. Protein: CASSLTGGSDTEAFF.

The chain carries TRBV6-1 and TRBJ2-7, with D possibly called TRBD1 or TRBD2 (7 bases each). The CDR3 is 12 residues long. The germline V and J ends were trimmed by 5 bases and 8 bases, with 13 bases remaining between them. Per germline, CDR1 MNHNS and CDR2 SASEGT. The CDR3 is CASSQGGSQQYF. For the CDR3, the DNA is TGTGCCAGCAGTCAGGGGGGGTCTCAGCAGTACTTC.

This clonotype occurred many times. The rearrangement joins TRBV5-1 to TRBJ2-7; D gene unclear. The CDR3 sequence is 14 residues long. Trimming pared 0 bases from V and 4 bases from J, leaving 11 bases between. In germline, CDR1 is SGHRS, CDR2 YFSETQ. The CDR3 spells CASSLGDGRYEQYF. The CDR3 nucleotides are TGCGCCAGCAGCTTGGGAGACGGCCGTTACGAGCAGTACTTC.